This TCR beta chain was sequenced in a study of blood T cell repertoires in COVID-19. The overall study: COVID-19 samples from acute and convalescent phases originated in the United States, Italy and Spain.

Sequencing used immunoSEQ multiplex PCR; TCRdb keeps in-frame clones, though not all of them. The data hold around 60,000 clones, with around 89% observed a single time. Germline CDR1 reads SNHLY; CDR2 reads FYNNEI. The CDR3 has 13 residues. V lost 7 bases to trimming and J lost 1 base; unmatched junction nucleotides: 3. The source is a human donor in a cohort sampled during active COVID-19. The chain joins TRBV2 to TRBJ1-2, with 7 bases fitting TRBD1. The sample was peripheral blood. CDR3 region: CASKGDSNYGYTF. CDR3 DNA: TGTGCCAGCAAAGGGGACAGTAACTATGGCTACACCTTC.